The entry below describes one TCR beta chain. No antigen is known for it. Here immunoSEQ multiplex PCR was the method, and the copy in TCRdb shows in-frame clones only, minus some. This repertoire shows about 83,000 clones, 81% found once; its top ten account for roughly 5.2%. The data stem from a study of a mutant IDH1 vaccine in newly diagnosed glioma. Study details: Prior therapy was radiotherapy, temozolomide, or both; most received both.

Time point: week 47, end of study. A single vaccine dose contained 300 ug of mutant IDH1 20-mer peptide, and topical imiquimod was used with it. There were new WHO grade 3 or 4 astrocytomas in the donors, and these were IDH1-mutant and ATRX-lost. Trimming removed 1 base at V and 9 bases at J, with 8 bases between. The CDR3 covers 13 residues. Germline CDR1 and CDR2: SGHRS and YFSETQ. This TCR derives from a man in his forties or fifties with glioma. V is TRBV5-1 and J is TRBJ1-6; D may be TRBD1 (5 bases). The source material was PBMCs, sampled from a glioma patient whose treatment included an IDH1 peptide vaccine. The CDR3 here is CASSLTGLSPLHF. DNA for the CDR3: TGCGCCAGCAGCTTGACGGGACTTTCACCCCTCCACTTT.